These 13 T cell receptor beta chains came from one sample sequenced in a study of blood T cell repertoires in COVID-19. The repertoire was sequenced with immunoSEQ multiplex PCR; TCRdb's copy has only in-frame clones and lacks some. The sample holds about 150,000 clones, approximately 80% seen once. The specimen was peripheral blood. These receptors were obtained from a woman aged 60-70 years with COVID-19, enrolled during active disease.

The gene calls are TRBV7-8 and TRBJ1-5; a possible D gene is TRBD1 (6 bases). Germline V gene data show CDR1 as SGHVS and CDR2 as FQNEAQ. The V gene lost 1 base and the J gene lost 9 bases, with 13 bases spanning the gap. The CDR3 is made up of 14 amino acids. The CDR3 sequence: CASSLGQDSGPQHF. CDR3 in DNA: TGTGCCAGCAGCTTAGGACAGGACTCTGGGCCCCAGCATTTT.

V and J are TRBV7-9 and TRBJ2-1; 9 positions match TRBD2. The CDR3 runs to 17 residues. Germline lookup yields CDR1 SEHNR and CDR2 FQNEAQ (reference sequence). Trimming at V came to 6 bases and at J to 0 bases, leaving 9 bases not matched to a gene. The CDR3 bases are TGTGCCAGCAGGAGTTCGAGCGGGGGGAGCTCCTACAATGAGCAGTTCTTC. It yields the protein CASRSSSGGSSYNEQFF.

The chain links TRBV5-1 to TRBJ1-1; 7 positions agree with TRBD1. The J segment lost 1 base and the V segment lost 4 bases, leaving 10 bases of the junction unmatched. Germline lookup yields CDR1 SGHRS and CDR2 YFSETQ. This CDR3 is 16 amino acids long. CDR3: CASSLISGTANTEAFF. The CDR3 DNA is TGCGCCAGCAGCCTAATATCCGGGACAGCGAACACTGAAGCTTTCTTT.

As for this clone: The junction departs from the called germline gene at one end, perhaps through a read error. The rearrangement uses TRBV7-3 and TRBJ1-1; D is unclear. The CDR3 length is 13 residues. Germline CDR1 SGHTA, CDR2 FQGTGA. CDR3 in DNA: TGTGCCAGCAGCTTTATCGGGAACCCTGAAGCTTTCTTT. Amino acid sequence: CASSFIGNPEAFF.

The CDR3 protein is CASSLVASGTSEQFF. The CDR3 coding sequence is TGTGCCAGCAGCTTAGTGGCTAGCGGGACGAGTGAGCAGTTCTTC. J is TRBJ2-1 and V is TRBV7-9; 9 nucleotides match TRBD2. The junction had 7 bases not matched to a gene; V was cut back by 1 base and J by 9 bases. The CDR3 is made up of 15 amino acids. The germline CDR1 and CDR2 sequences are SEHNR and FQNEAQ (reference sequence).

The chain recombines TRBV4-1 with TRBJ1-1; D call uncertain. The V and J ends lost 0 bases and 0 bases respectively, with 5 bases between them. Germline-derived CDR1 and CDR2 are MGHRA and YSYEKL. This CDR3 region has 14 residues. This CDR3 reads CASSQETVNTEAFF. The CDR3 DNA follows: TGCGCCAGCAGCCAAGAAACAGTGAACACTGAAGCTTTCTTT.

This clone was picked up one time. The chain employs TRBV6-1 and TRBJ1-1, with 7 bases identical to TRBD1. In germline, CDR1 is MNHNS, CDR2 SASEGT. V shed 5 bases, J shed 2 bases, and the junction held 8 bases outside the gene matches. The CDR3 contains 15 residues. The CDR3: CASSSTGILNTEAFF. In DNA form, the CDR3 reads TGTGCCAGCAGTTCGACAGGGATCTTAAACACTGAAGCTTTCTTT.

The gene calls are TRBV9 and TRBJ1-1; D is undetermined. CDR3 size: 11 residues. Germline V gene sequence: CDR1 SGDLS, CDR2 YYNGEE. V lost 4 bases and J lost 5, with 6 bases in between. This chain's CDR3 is CASSSGTEAFF. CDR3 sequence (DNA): TGTGCCAGCAGCTCAGGAACTGAAGCTTTCTTT.

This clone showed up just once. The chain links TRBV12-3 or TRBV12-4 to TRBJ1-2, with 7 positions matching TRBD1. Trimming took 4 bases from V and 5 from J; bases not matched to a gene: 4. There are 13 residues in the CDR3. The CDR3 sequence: CASSSDRIYGYTF. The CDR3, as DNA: TGTGCCAGCAGTTCGGACAGGATTTATGGCTACACCTTC.

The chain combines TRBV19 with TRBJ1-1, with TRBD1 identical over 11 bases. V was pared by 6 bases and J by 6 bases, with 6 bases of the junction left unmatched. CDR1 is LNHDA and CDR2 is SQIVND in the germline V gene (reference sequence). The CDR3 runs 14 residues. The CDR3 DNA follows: TGTGCCAGTAGGGGGACAGGGGGGTTAGCTGAAGCTTTCTTT. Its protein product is CASRGTGGLAEAFF.

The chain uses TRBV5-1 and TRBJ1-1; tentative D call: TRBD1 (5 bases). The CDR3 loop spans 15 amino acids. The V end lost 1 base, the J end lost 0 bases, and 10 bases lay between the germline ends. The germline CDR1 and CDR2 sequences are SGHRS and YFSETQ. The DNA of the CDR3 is TGCGCCAGCAGCTTGTCCCCGGACATGAACACTGAAGCTTTCTTT. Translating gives CASSLSPDMNTEAFF.

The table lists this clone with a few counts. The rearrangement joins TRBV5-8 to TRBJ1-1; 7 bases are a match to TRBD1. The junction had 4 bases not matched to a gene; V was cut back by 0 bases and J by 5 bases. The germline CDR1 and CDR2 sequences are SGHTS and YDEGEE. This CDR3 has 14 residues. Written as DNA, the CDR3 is TGTGCCAGCAGCTTGGACAGGGGCAGAACTGAAGCTTTCTTT. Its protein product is CASSLDRGRTEAFF. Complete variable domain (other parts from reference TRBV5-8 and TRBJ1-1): EAGVTQSPTHLIKTRGQQATLRCSPISGHTSVYWYQQALGLGLQFLLWYDEGEERNRGNFPPRFSGRQFPNYSSELNVNALELEDSALYLCASSLDRGRTEAFFGQGTRLTVV.

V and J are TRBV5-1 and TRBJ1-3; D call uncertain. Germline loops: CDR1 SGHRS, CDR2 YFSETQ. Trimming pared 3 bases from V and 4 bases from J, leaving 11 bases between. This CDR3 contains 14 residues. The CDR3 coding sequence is TGCGCCAGCAGCTCGGACTACGCGGGAAACACCATATATTTT. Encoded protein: CASSSDYAGNTIYF.